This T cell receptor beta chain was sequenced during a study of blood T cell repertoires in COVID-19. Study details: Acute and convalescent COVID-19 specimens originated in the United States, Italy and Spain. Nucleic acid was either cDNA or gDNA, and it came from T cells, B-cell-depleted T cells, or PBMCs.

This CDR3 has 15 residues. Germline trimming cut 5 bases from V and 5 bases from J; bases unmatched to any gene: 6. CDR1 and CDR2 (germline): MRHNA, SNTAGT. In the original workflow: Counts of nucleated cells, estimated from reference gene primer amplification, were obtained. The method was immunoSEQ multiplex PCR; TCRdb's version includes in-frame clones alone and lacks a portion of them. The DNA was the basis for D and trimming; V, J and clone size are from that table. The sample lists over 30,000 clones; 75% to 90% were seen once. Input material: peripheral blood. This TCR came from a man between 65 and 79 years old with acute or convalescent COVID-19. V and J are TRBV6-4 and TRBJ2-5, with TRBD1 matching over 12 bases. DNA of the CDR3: TGTGCCAGCAGTCGGGACAGGGGGCCTATGGAGACCCAGTACTTC. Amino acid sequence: CASSRDRGPMETQYF.